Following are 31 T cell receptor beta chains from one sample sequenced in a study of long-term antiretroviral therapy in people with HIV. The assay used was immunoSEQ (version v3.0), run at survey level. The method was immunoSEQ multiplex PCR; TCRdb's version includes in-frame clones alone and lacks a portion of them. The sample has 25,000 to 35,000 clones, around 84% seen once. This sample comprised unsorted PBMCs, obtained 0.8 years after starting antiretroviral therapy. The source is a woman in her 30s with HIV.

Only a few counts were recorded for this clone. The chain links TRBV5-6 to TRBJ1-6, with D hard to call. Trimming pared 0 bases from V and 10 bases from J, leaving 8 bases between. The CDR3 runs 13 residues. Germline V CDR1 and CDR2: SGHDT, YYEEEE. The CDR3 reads CASSLALDSPLHF. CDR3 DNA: TGTGCCAGCAGCTTGGCCCTGGACTCACCCCTCCACTTT.

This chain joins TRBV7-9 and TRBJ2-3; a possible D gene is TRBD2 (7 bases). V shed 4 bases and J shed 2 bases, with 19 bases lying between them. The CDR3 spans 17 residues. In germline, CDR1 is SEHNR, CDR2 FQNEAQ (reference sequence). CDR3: CASSSNRGADLTDTQYF. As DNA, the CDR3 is TGTGCCAGCAGCTCCAATCGGGGGGCGGACCTCACAGATACGCAGTATTTT. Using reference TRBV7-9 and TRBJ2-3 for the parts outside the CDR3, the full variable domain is DTGVSQNPRHKITKRGQNVTFRCDPISEHNRLYWYRQTLGQGPEFLTYFQNEAQLEKSRLLSDRFSAERPKGSFSTLEIQRTEQGDSAMYLCASSSNRGADLTDTQYFGPGTRLTVL.

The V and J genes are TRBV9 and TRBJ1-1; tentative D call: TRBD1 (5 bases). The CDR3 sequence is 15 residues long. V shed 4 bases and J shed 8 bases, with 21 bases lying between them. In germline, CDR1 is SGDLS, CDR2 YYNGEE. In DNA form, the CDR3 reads TGTGCCAGCAGCAGTCGGCCAGACCGGGGCAGGGAAGCTTTCTTT. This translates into CASSSRPDRGREAFF.

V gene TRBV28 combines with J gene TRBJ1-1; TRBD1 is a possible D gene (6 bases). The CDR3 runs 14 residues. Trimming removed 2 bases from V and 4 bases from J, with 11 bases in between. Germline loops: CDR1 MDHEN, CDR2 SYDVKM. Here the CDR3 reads CASSLGLGGTEAFF. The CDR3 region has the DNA TGTGCCAGCAGTTTAGGATTAGGGGGCACTGAAGCTTTCTTT.

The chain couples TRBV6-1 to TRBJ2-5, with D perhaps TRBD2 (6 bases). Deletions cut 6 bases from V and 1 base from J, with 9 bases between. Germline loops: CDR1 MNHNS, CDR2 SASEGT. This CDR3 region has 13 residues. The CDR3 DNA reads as TGTGCCAGCAGGGAGGGCAGCCAAGAGACCCAGTACTTC. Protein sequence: CASREGSQETQYF.

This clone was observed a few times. The CDR3 DNA reads as TGTGCCAGCACCTCTCCCCGAGGGGGCCAGTCGCCTGAAGCTTTCTTT. This sequence encodes CASTSPRGGQSPEAFF. V gene TRBV5-4 combines with J gene TRBJ1-1; 7 bases agree with TRBD1. Per germline, CDR1 SGHNT and CDR2 YYREEE (reference sequence). The CDR3 consists of 16 residues. J gave up 6 bases and V 6 bases, and 17 bases lay outside the gene matches. The variable domain in full, with the rest retrieved from reference TRBV5-4 and TRBJ1-1, is ETGVTQSPTHLIKTRGQQVTLRCSSQSGHNTVSWYQQALGQGPQFIFQYYREEENGRGNFPPRFSGLQFPNYSSELNVNALELDDSALYLCASTSPRGGQSPEAFFGQGTRLTVV.

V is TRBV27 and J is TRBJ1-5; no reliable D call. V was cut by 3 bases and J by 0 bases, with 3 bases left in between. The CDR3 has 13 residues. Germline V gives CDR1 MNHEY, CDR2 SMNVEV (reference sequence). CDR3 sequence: CASSFASNQPQHF. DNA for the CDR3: TGTGCCAGCAGTTTTGCTAGCAATCAGCCCCAGCATTTT.

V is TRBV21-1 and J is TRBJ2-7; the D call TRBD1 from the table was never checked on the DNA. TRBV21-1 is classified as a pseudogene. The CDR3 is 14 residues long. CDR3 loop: CASSKRQGDHEQYV. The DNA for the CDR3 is TGTGCCAGCAGCAAACGACAGGGGGACCACGAGCAGTACGTC.

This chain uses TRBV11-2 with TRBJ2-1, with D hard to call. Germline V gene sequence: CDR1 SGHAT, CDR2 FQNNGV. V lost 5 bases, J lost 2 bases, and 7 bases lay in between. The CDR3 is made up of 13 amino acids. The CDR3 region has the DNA TGTGCCAGCAGCGTTATCACCTACAATGAGCAGTTCTTC. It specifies CASSVITYNEQFF.

The CDR3 DNA follows: TGTGCCTGGAGGGATAGGAATGAAAAACTGTTTTTT. Protein: CAWRDRNEKLFF. The chain couples TRBV30 to TRBJ1-4; unclear D gene. The CDR3 length is 12 residues. Germline V CDR1 and CDR2: GTSNPN, SVGIG (reference sequence). With 3 bases removed from V and 5 bases from J, the gap between germline ends came to 7 bases.

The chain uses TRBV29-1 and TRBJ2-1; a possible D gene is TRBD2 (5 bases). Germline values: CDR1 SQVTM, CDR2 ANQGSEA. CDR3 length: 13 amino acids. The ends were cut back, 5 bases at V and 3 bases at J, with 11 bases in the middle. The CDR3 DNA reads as TGCAGCGTTTTCAGCGGCGGCTACAATGAGCAGTTCTTC. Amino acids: CSVFSGGYNEQFF.

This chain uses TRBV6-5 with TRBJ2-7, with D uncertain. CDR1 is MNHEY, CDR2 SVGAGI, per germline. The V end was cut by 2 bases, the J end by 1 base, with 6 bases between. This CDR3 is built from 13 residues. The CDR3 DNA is TGTGCCAGCAGTTACAGGGAATCCTACGAGCAGTACTTC. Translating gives CASSYRESYEQYF.

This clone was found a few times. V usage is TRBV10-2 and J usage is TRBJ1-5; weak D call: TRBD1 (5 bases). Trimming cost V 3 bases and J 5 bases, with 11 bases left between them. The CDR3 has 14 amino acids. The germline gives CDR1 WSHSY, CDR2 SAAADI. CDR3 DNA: TGCGCCAGCAGTGACAGGGTAGGGGATCAGCCCCAGCATTTT. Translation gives CASSDRVGDQPQHF.

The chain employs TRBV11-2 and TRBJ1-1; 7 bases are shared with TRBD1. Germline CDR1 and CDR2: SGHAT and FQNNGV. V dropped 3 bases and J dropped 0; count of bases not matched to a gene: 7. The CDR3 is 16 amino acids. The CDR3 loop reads CASSLGQIIMNTEAFF. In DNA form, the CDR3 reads TGTGCCAGCAGCTTGGGACAGATCATAATGAACACTGAAGCTTTCTTT. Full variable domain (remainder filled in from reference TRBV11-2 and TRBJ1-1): EAGVAQSPRYKIIEKRQSVAFWCNPISGHATLYWYQQILGQGPKLLIQFQNNGVVDDSQLPKDRFSAERLKGVDSTLKIQPAKLEDSAVYLCASSLGQIIMNTEAFFGQGTRLTVV.

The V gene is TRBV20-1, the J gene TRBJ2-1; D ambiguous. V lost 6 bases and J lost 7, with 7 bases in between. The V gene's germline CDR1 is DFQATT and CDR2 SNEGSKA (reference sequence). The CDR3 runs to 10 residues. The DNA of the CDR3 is TGCAGTGCCTACGTGAATGAGCAGTTCTTC. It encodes CSAYVNEQFF.

The CDR3 DNA reads as TGTGCCAGCAGTGTGGGCCAGGGGCGAGGCTACACCTTC. Protein sequence: CASSVGQGRGYTF. The chain is built from TRBV6-4 and TRBJ1-2, with D tentatively TRBD1 (6 bases). Trimming pared 4 bases from V and 8 bases from J, leaving 14 bases between. Germline V CDR1 and CDR2: MRHNA, SNTAGT. There are 13 residues in the CDR3.

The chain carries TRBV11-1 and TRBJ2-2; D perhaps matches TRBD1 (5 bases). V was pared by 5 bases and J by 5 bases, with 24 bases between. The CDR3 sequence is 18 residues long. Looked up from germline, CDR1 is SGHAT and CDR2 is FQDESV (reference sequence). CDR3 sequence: CASSEYVNRQKGTGELFF. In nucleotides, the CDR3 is TGTGCCAGCAGCGAATATGTCAACAGACAGAAGGGGACCGGGGAGCTGTTTTTT.

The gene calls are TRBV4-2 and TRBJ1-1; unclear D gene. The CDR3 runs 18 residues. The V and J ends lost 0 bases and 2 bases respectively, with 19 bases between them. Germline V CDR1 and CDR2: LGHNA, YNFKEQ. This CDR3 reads CASSQEGSLGFQNTEAFF. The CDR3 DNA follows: TGTGCCAGCAGCCAAGAGGGGTCGTTGGGCTTCCAAAACACTGAAGCTTTCTTT.

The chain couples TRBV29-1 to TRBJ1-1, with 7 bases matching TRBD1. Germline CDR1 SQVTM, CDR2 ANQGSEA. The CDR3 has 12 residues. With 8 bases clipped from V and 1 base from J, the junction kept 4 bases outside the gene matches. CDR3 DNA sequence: TGCAGCTTCCACAGGGGGAACACTGAAGCTTTCTTT. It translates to CSFHRGNTEAFF. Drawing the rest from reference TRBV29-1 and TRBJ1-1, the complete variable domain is SAVISQKPSRDICQRGTSLTIQCQVDSQVTMMFWYRQQPGQSLTLIATANQGSEATYESGFVIDKFPISRPNLTFSTLTVSNMSPEDSSIYLCSFHRGNTEAFFGQGTRLTVV.

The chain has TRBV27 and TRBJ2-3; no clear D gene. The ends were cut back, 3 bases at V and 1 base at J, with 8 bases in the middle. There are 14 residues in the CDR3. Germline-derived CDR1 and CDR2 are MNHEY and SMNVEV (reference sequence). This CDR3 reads CASSFWIRTDTQYF. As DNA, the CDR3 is TGTGCCAGCAGTTTCTGGATACGCACAGATACGCAGTATTTT.

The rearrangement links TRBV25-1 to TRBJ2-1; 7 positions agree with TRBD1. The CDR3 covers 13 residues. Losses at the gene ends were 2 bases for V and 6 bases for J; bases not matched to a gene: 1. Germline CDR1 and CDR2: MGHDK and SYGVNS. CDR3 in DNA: TGTGCCAGCAGTGAAGGGACAGTCAATGAGCAGTTCTTC. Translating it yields CASSEGTVNEQFF.

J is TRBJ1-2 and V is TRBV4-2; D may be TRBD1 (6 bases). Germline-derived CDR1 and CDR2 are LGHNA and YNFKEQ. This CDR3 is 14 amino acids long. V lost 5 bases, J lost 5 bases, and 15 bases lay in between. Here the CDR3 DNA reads TGTGCCAGCAGCACCCCCACAGGGCGGTATGGCTACACCTTC. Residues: CASSTPTGRYGYTF.

The CDR3 loop is CASSSDGRETQYF. In DNA, the CDR3 is TGCGCCAGCAGCTCTGACGGCAGGGAGACCCAGTACTTC. J is TRBJ2-5 and V is TRBV5-1; no clear D. The CDR3 is made up of 13 amino acids. The germline V gene has CDR1 SGHRS and CDR2 YFSETQ. V was clipped by 3 bases and J by 5 bases, with 11 bases between them.

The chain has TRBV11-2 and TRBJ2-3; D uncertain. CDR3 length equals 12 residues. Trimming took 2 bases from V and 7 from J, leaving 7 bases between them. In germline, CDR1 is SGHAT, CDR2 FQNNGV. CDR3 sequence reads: CASSLMRNTQYF. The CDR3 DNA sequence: TGTGCCAGCAGCTTAATGAGAAATACGCAGTATTTT.

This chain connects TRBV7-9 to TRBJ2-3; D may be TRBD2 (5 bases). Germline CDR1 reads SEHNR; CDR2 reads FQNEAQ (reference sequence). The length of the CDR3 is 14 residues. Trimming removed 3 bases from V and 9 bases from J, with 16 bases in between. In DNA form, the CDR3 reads TGTGCCAGCAGCTTGGGGTCGGACTTACAGACGCAGTATTTT. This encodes CASSLGSDLQTQYF.

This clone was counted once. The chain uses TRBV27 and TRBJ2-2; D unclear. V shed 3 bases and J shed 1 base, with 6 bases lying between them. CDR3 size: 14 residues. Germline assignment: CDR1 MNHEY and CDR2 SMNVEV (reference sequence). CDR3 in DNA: TGTGCCAGCAGTTTTTCAGGGAACACCGGGGAGCTGTTTTTT. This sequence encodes CASSFSGNTGELFF.

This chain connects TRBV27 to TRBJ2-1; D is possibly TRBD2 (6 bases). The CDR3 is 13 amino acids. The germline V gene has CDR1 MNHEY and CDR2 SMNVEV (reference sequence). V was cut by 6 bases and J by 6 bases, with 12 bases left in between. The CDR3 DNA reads TGTGCCAGCAGCCTAGACGGGGGCAATGAGCAGTTCTTC. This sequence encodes CASSLDGGNEQFF.

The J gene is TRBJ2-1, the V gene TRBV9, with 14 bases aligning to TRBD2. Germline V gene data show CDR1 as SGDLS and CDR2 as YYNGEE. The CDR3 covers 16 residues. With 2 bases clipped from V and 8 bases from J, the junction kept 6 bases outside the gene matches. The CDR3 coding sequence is TGTGCCAGCAGCGTGACGACTAGCGGGGGGGCCCATGAGCAGTTCTTC. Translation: CASSVTTSGGAHEQFF.

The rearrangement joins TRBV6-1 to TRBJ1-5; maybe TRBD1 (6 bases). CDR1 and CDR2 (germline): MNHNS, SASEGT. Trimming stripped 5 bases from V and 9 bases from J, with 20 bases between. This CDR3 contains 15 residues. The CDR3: CASSSPYRAGLPQHF. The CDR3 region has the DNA TGTGCCAGCAGTTCACCGTACAGGGCTGGGTTGCCCCAGCATTTT.

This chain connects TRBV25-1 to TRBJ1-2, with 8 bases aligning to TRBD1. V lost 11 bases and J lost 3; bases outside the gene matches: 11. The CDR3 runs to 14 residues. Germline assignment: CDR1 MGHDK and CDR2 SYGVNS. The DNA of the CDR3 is TGTGCCTCATCCCGCCAGGGGGCACACTATGGCTACACCTTC. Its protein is CASSRQGAHYGYTF.

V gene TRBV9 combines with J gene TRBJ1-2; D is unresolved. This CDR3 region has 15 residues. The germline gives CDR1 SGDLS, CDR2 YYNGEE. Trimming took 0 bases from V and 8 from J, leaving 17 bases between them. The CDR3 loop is CASSVGPGSILGYTF. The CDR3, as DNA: TGTGCCAGCAGCGTAGGGCCGGGGAGCATTTTGGGCTACACCTTC. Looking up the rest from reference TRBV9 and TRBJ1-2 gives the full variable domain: DSGVTQTPKHLITATGQRVTLRCSPRSGDLSVYWYQQSLDQGLQFLIQYYNGEERAKGNILERFSAQQFPDLHSELNLSSLELGDSALYFCASSVGPGSILGYTFGSGTRLTVV.